This T cell receptor beta chain originates from a study of shared clonotypes between healthy human individuals. Overall study findings and caveats: A reduction in generation probabilities was seen for non-shared clonotypes relative to those shared by all four donors. Limited genetic and exposure-history diversity came from having few donors.

On this clone itself: The target antigen is unknown.

Trimming cost V 7 bases and J 7 bases; bases outside gene matches: 15. The V gene's germline CDR1 is MNHEY and CDR2 SMNVEV (reference sequence). The CDR3 sequence is 15 residues long. An assay was performed, and its level was deep. Sequencing was performed with immunoSEQ multiplex PCR; in TCRdb, only in-frame clones are kept and a portion is missing. Altogether over a million clones are present, around four fifths being singletons, with the ten largest covering roughly 1.4%. This chain uses TRBV27 with TRBJ2-7, with 8 bases that match TRBD1. The clonotype comes from a man aged 18 to 35 in good health. The sequenced sample consisted of memory CD4+ T cells sorted from blood. Noted subset: CD45RA-negative fraction. In DNA form, the CDR3 reads TGTGCCAGCAAACCGGGACAGGTACCTTCGGCTGAGCAGTACTTC. This translates into CASKPGQVPSAEQYF.